This T cell receptor beta chain originates from a study of blood T cell repertoires in COVID-19. Only in-frame clones appear in the TCRdb table, and some are missing; sequencing was by immunoSEQ multiplex PCR. The profile shows 40,000 to 50,000 clones, 87% of them singletons. This receptor was taken from a man aged 55 to 69 with acute or convalescent COVID-19. Source material: peripheral blood.

The CDR3 DNA reads as TGTGCCAGCTCACTTCAGGGGGCGGACACTGAAGCTTTCTTT. It translates to CASSLQGADTEAFF. This rearrangement joins TRBV18 to TRBJ1-1; 8 bases are shared with TRBD1. The length of the CDR3 is 14 residues. Germline loops: CDR1 KGHSH, CDR2 LQKENI. Trimming cost V 4 bases and J 3 bases; bases outside gene matches: 4. Full variable domain (missing parts from reference TRBV18 and TRBJ1-1): NAGVMQNPRHLVRRRGQEARLRCSPMKGHSHVYWYRQLPEEGLKFMVYLQKENIIDESGMPKERFSAEFPKEGPSILRIQQVVRGDSAAYFCASSLQGADTEAFFGQGTRLTVV.